These T cell receptor beta chains were read from a single sample in a study of graft-versus-host responses after intestinal transplantation. Sequenced by immunoSEQ multiplex PCR; TCRdb stores in-frame clones only, minus some. The table lists about 88,000 clones, approximately 94% of them singletons. The antigens for these receptors are not known. The starting material was unstimulated CD4+ T cells sorted from spleen or lymph node cells, obtained before transplant. Receptors were obtained from a human donor who was the organ donor for an intestinal transplant. The CDR3 runs from the conserved cysteine through the conserved F or W. A D gene is named only where the DNA matches it firmly. The size field is filled for only some rows; it gives once, few, many or a size class.

NA	TRBV28	TRBJ1-4	TRBD1	TGTGCCAGCAGTAAGGACAGGCCGGGTGAAAAACTGTTTTTT	CASSKDRPGEKLFF
NA	TRBV7-9	TRBJ2-2	TRBD1	TGTGCCAGCAGCCCACACAGGGGAAGCACCGGGGAGCTGTTTTTT	CASSPHRGSTGELFF
NA	TRBV5-1	TRBJ2-1	TRBD1	TGCGCCAGCAGCTTGGTGTGGACAGGGTCCCACAATGAGCAGTTCTTC	CASSLVWTGSHNEQFF
NA	TRBV28	TRBJ2-3	NA	TGTGCCAGCAGTTCGCACTTTGTAGTCCGGGGGATGTCAGATACGCAGTATTTT	CASSSHFVVRGMSDTQYF
NA	TRBV7-2	TRBJ1-1	NA	TGTGCCAGCAGCCCTGGACAGATGAACACTGAAGCTTTCTTT	CASSPGQMNTEAFF
NA	TRBV28	TRBJ1-2	NA	TGTGCCAGCAGTTTGGGAAACTATGGCTACACCTTC	CASSLGNYGYTF
NA	TRBV4-2	TRBJ1-1	NA	TGTGCCAGCAGCCAATGGGGGAGACCTGGGAACACTGAAGCTTTCTTT	CASSQWGRPGNTEAFF
NA	TRBV7-9	TRBJ2-3	NA	TGTGCCAGCAGCCACCTTTCCGATTACACAGATACGCAGTATTTT	CASSHLSDYTDTQYF
NA	TRBV11-3	TRBJ1-1	NA	TGTGCCAGCAGCTTAAACTCAGGGTACGTGGGCACTGAAGCTTTCTTT	CASSLNSGYVGTEAFF
NA	TRBV7-9	TRBJ2-5	TRBD2	TGTGCCAGCAGCCCATCGGGACTAGCGGAAGAGACCCAGTACTTC	CASSPSGLAEETQYF
NA	TRBV6-5	TRBJ2-5	NA	TGTGCCAGCAGTTCGTCGGGGGGCTTAAAGACCCAGTACTTC	CASSSSGGLKTQYF
NA	TRBV21-1	TRBJ1-1	NA	TGTGCCAGCAGCAAAGGGTCTGAAGCTTTCTTT	CASSKGSEAFF
NA	TRBV7-2	TRBJ2-5	NA	TGTGCCAGCAGCTTAACAGGAAACCAAGAGACCCAGTACTTC	CASSLTGNQETQYF
NA	TRBV4-1	TRBJ2-3	TRBD2	TGCGCCAGCAGCCTCCCACCCCCAACTAGCGGGGGGTCGTTTTTTGGCACAGATACGCAGTATTTT	CASSLPPPTSGGSFFGTDTQYF
NA	TRBV5-5	TRBJ2-5	NA	TGTGCCAGCAGCTTGGAGGTGGGGGGGGGCGAGACCCAGTACTTC	CASSLEVGGGETQYF
NA	TRBV9	TRBJ2-7	TRBD1	TGTGCCAGCAGCGTAGCTGGACAGGGGGCAATATTCGAGCAGTACTTC	CASSVAGQGAIFEQYF
NA	TRBV6-6	TRBJ2-2	NA	TGTGCCAGCAGTTACGGGCAGGGTAGCACCGGGGAGCTGTTTTTT	CASSYGQGSTGELFF
NA	TRBV14	TRBJ1-1	TRBD1	TGTGCCAGCAGCCGGACAGGGGGCTTGAGCACTGAAGCTTTCTTT	CASSRTGGLSTEAFF
NA	TRBV5-1	TRBJ2-2	NA	TGCGCCAGCAAAGACAAGAACACCGGGGAGCTGTTTTTT	CASKDKNTGELFF
NA	TRBV7-6	TRBJ1-5	NA	TGTGCCAGCAGCTCCCAAAGCAATCAGCCCCAGCATTTT	CASSSQSNQPQHF
NA	TRBV25-1	TRBJ2-7	TRBD1	TGTGCCAGCAGTGAAGGATGGGACAGGGCCGCCTACGAGCAGTACTTC	CASSEGWDRAAYEQYF
NA	TRBV11-2	TRBJ1-1	NA	TGTGCCAGCAGTACTCAGGGTGCTTTCGCTGAAGCTTTCTTT	CASSTQGAFAEAFF
NA	TRBV19	TRBJ2-5	NA	TGTGCCAGTAGTATAGATCAAGAGACCCAGTACTTC	CASSIDQETQYF
NA	TRBV2	TRBJ2-1	NA	TGTGCCAGCAGTGAGGACAGTTACAATGAGCAGTTCTTC	CASSEDSYNEQFF
NA	TRBV19	TRBJ1-4	TRBD1	TGTGCCAGTAGTATAGGGAGACAGGGGTATGAAAAACTGTTTTTT	CASSIGRQGYEKLFF
NA	TRBV6-6	TRBJ1-3	NA	TGTGCCAGCAGTCCCCGGGACCATGGAAACACCATATATTTT	CASSPRDHGNTIYF
NA	TRBV6-6	TRBJ1-5	TRBD1	TGTGCCAGCAGCCGGTCCCGGGACAGGCCCGATCAGCCCCAGCATTTT	CASSRSRDRPDQPQHF
NA	TRBV5-6	TRBJ2-3	TRBD1	TGTGCCAGCAGCTTGCCCGGGACAGGGACCGGAGATACGCAGTATTTT	CASSLPGTGTGDTQYF
NA	TRBV5-1	TRBJ2-3	NA	TGCGCCAGCAGCTTGGGAGATACGCAGTATTTT	CASSLGDTQYF
NA	TRBV28	TRBJ2-4	NA	TGTGCCACCGTTGGAGGGGGGTTAGCCAAAAACATTCAGTACTTC	CATVGGGLAKNIQYF
NA	TRBV28	TRBJ2-3	NA	TGTGCCAGCAGTTTGACCAGGGCGGTAGATACGCAGTATTTT	CASSLTRAVDTQYF
NA	TRBV11-1	TRBJ1-1	NA	TGTGCCAGCAGCTTAGTTGCAGGGGCGGGCACTGAAGCTTTCTTT	CASSLVAGAGTEAFF
NA	TRBV5-4	TRBJ1-3	NA	TGTGCCAGCAGCTTGAACGGGCTCTCTGGAAACACCATATATTTT	CASSLNGLSGNTIYF
NA	TRBV6-1	TRBJ2-5	TRBD1	TGTGCCAGCAGTGAGGTTTTCGGAATACAGGGGATACAAGAGACCCAGTACTTC	CASSEVFGIQGIQETQYF
NA	TRBV5-1	TRBJ1-1	NA	TGCGCCAGCAGCTTGGTCGTGGCGGGCACTGAAGCTTTCTTT	CASSLVVAGTEAFF
NA	TRBV6-5	TRBJ1-6	NA	TGTGCCAGCAGTTTTTTAGGGTCTTCACCCCTCCACTTT	CASSFLGSSPLHF
NA	TRBV10-1	TRBJ2-2	NA	TGCGCCAGCAGTGGAGAGTTGAACACCGGGGAGCTGTTTTTT	CASSGELNTGELFF
NA	TRBV18	TRBJ2-3	NA	TGTGCCAGCTCGTCAACAGATACGCAGTATTTT	CASSSTDTQYF
NA	TRBV6-6	TRBJ1-2	NA	TGTGCCAGCAGTTACTCGAAAGGCAGGGTGGGTGATGGCTACACCTTC	CASSYSKGRVGDGYTF
NA	TRBV2	TRBJ1-2	NA	TGTGCCAGCAGTGCAGGGGCCGACTATGGCTACACCTTC	CASSAGADYGYTF
NA	TRBV29-1	TRBJ2-1	TRBD1	TGCAGCGTTGCTTCGGGACAGGGGGTCTACAATGAGCAGTTCTTC	CSVASGQGVYNEQFF
few	TRBV5-6	TRBJ2-1	NA	TGTGCCAGCAGCGCAGGGGGGAGTATTGGCTACAATGAGCAGTTCTTC	CASSAGGSIGYNEQFF
NA	TRBV7-3	TRBJ2-2	TRBD2	TGTGCCAGCAGCTTAATGGCGGGGGGACCGAACACCGGGGAGCTGTTTTTT	CASSLMAGGPNTGELFF
NA	TRBV12-5	TRBJ1-5	NA	TGTGCTAGTGGGAGGGGTTATAGCAATCAGCCCCAGCATTTT	CASGRGYSNQPQHF
NA	TRBV7-6	TRBJ2-1	TRBD2	TGTGCCAGCAGCTTCCGGACTAGCGGGGGCCGAAATGAGCAGTTCTTC	CASSFRTSGGRNEQFF
few	TRBV18	TRBJ1-3	NA	TGTGCCAGCTCACCACCGAACACCTACTCTGGAAACACCATATATTTT	CASSPPNTYSGNTIYF
NA	TRBV18	TRBJ1-1	NA	TGTGCCAGCTCACCAGTCCAGGACCAGAACACTGAAGCTTTCTTT	CASSPVQDQNTEAFF
NA	TRBV2	TRBJ2-5	NA	TGTGCCAGCAGTGATGGGGAGACCCAGTACTTC	CASSDGETQYF